This T cell receptor (beta chain) comes out of a study of cytomegalovirus exposure and HLA in healthy donors. Study outcomes and limitations: The authors enumerated around 150 TCR beta chains as linked to cytomegalovirus. There were a few CMV-associated chains whose specificity for CMV antigens was confirmed in vitro. For most subjects, TCR beta sequences were reported to predict HLA-A and HLA-B alleles with accuracy.

Note on this clone: The antigen is not known.

Amplification used 60 Vbeta primers and 13 Jbeta primers. TCRdb's copy holds only in-frame clones and misses some; the assay was immunoSEQ multiplex PCR. Counted here are 130,000 to 150,000 clones, roughly 80% occurring once; the ten biggest clones make up 2.5% to 3.5%. Germline CDR1 SGHRS, CDR2 YFSETQ. The V segment lost 0 bases and the J segment 0 bases; nucleotides outside the gene matches: 5. The CDR3 consists of 16 residues. Likely unrecorded immune exposures existed in these nominally healthy donors. The sequenced sample consisted of PBMCs. This TCR derives from a woman aged 25 to 39 in good health and CMV-seronegative. The chain recombines TRBV5-1 with TRBJ1-2, with TRBD1 matching over 7 bases. CDR3 sequence: CASSLDGTVTNYGYTF. The DNA for the CDR3 is TGCGCCAGCAGCTTGGACGGGACAGTCACTAACTATGGCTACACCTTC.